This T cell receptor (beta chain) originates from a study of T cell responses to AZD1222 COVID-19 vaccine. Assay used: immunoSEQ multiplex PCR; TCRdb lists only in-frame clones, some missing. The sample has approximately 220,000 clones, about 93% seen once. Concerning this clone: Its antigen is undetermined.

Study-wide results and caveats: Mapped onto spike, vaccine-associated CD4 TCRs spanned it and were dominant at 160-218 and 743-854. Two AZD1222 administrations were followed by greater Spike-specific TCR breadth and depth.

CDR3 size: 13 residues. CDR1 is LNHDA and CDR2 is SQIVND in the germline V gene (reference sequence). Trimming took off 5 bases at V and 10 bases at J, with 12 bases between the two ends. V is TRBV19 and J is TRBJ1-6; no definite D call. The receptor comes from an adult in good health. This specimen consisted of peripheral blood, obtained on day 0 of MenACWY control vaccination. In nucleotides, the CDR3 is TGTGCCAGTAGTGCCTTCTCAGGATCACCCCTCCACTTT. Translated: CASSAFSGSPLHF.